What follows are 32 T cell receptor beta chains derived from one specimen sequenced in a study of PD-1 blockade in classical Hodgkin lymphoma. The patients all showed relapse after autologous stem cell transplantation, while their brentuximab vedotin exposure varied. Sequencing was performed with immunoSEQ multiplex PCR; in TCRdb, only in-frame clones are kept and a portion is missing. The data show 90,000 to 100,000 clones, with roughly 89% seen just once and 2.8% held by the top ten. The sample here was peripheral blood mononuclear cells (PBMCs), taken at baseline. Every receptor here comes from a human donor with classical Hodgkin lymphoma.

The chain recombines TRBV29-1 with TRBJ1-3, with TRBD1 as a possible D gene (6 bases). This CDR3 is 16 amino acids long. Trimming took 0 bases from V and 3 from J, leaving 15 bases between them. Germline assignment: CDR1 SQVTM and CDR2 ANQGSEA. CDR3 region: CSVEDQGTADGNTIYF. CDR3 DNA sequence: TGCAGCGTTGAAGATCAGGGGACGGCAGATGGAAACACCATATATTTT.

The CDR3 DNA reads TGTGCCATCAGGAGAAGTTCTGGAAACACCATATATTTT. The encoded protein is CAIRRSSGNTIYF. The chain recombines TRBV10-3 with TRBJ1-3; the D is unclear. CDR1 and CDR2 (germline): ENHRY, SYGVKD. Trimming pared 6 bases from V and 1 base from J, leaving 7 bases between. This CDR3 is 13 amino acids long.

V usage is TRBV27 and J usage is TRBJ1-5, with a tentative D call TRBD1 (6 bases). The CDR3 contains 14 residues. Between the trimmed V and J ends, which lost 6 bases and 1 base, there was a span of 10 bases. Germline CDR1 is MNHEY and CDR2 is SMNVEV (reference sequence). The CDR3 region is CASRKGGSNQPQHF. CDR3 sequence (DNA): TGTGCCAGCAGGAAGGGGGGAAGCAATCAGCCCCAGCATTTT.

V is TRBV9 and J is TRBJ2-1; 10 nucleotides agree with TRBD2. Germline V gene data show CDR1 as SGDLS and CDR2 as YYNGEE. The CDR3 spans 15 residues. The V segment lost 3 bases and the J segment 9 bases; nucleotides outside the gene matches: 9. In DNA form, the CDR3 reads TGTGCCAGCAGCGCTGGGACTAGCGCTTCGGGTGAGCAGTTCTTC. Translated, it gives CASSAGTSASGEQFF.

The V gene is TRBV30, the J gene TRBJ1-1; maybe TRBD1 (5 bases). Germline-derived CDR1 and CDR2 are GTSNPN and SVGIG (reference sequence). CDR3 length equals 12 residues. V was pared by 3 bases and J by 11 bases, with 16 bases between. CDR3 sequence reads: CAWSRMPGVAFF. In DNA form, the CDR3 reads TGTGCCTGGAGCCGGATGCCGGGGGTGGCTTTCTTT.

The chain employs TRBV5-6 and TRBJ2-3; 10 nucleotides line up with TRBD2. Trimming removed 4 bases from V and 5 bases from J; junction bases left unmatched: 10. The CDR3 loop spans 16 amino acids. Germline CDR1 and CDR2: SGHDT and YYEEEE. The CDR3 is CASSPGLAVSGDTQYF. CDR3 in DNA: TGTGCCAGCAGCCCCGGACTAGCGGTCAGTGGAGATACGCAGTATTTT.

The table lists this clone with a few counts. The V gene is TRBV25-1, the J gene TRBJ1-1; D is unresolved. This CDR3 region has 13 residues. The V gene lost 3 bases and the J gene lost 8 bases, with 13 bases spanning the gap. Germline CDR1 and CDR2: MGHDK and SYGVNS. The CDR3 nucleotides read TGTGCCAGCAGTGATCCCGGACGGAGGGAAGCTTTCTTT. Translated: CASSDPGRREAFF.

The chain joins TRBV9 to TRBJ2-1; D might be TRBD1 or TRBD2, each matching 5 bases. Per the germline V gene, CDR1 is SGDLS and CDR2 is YYNGEE. With 0 bases removed from V and 1 base from J, the gap between germline ends came to 11 bases. This CDR3 region has 16 residues. CDR3 residues: CASSVGPWGSYNEQFF. CDR3 sequence (DNA): TGTGCCAGCAGCGTAGGCCCCTGGGGGTCCTACAATGAGCAGTTCTTC.

This chain joins TRBV28 and TRBJ1-4; D perhaps matches TRBD1 (5 bases). This CDR3 has 16 residues. V was trimmed by 0 bases and J by 5 bases, leaving 13 bases between them. Germline values: CDR1 MDHEN, CDR2 SYDVKM. For the CDR3, the DNA is TGTGCCAGCAGTTTATGGGGCGGCAGGGCAAATGAAAAACTGTTTTTT. Translated: CASSLWGGRANEKLFF.

The chain employs TRBV19 and TRBJ2-1; TRBD1 matches at 9 bases. V gave up 3 bases and J gave up 6 bases; unmatched junction bases: 9. Germline CDR1 is LNHDA and CDR2 is SQIVND (reference sequence). CDR3 length: 16 amino acids. The CDR3 DNA follows: TGTGCCAGTAGTATGGGGGAGACAGGGGGAGCCAATGAGCAGTTCTTC. It encodes CASSMGETGGANEQFF. Drawing the rest from reference TRBV19 and TRBJ2-1, the complete variable domain is DGGITQSPKYLFRKEGQNVTLSCEQNLNHDAMYWYRQDPGQGLRLIYYSQIVNDFQKGDIAEGYSVSREKKESFPLTVTSAQKNPTAFYLCASSMGETGGANEQFFGPGTRLTVL.

This chain uses TRBV14 with TRBJ2-7, with a weak D call TRBD1 (6 bases). The germline V and J ends were trimmed by 5 bases and 3 bases, with 14 bases remaining between them. CDR1 SGHDN and CDR2 FVKESK come from the germline V gene. The CDR3 has 14 amino acids. In nucleotides, the CDR3 is TGTGCCAGCAGCTCTCTATCAGGGGACTACGAGCAGTACTTC. This codes for CASSSLSGDYEQYF.

The chain couples TRBV28 to TRBJ1-2; the D gene is possibly TRBD1 (5 bases). The CDR3 is 17 residues long. Trimming removed 2 bases at V and 6 bases at J, with 22 bases between. The germline V gene has CDR1 MDHEN and CDR2 SYDVKM. The DNA for the CDR3 is TGTGCCAGCAGTTTACTTCGGGGGGGATTGTCTCCCGATGGCTACACCTTC. The encoded protein is CASSLLRGGLSPDGYTF.

The gene calls are TRBV9 and TRBJ2-1; TRBD2 agrees at 14 bases. The J segment lost 10 bases and the V segment lost 0 bases, leaving 6 bases of the junction unmatched. CDR1 SGDLS and CDR2 YYNGEE come from the germline V gene. The CDR3 extends over 16 amino acids. Here the CDR3 reads CASSVVGTSGRLEQFF. Written as DNA, the CDR3 is TGTGCCAGCAGCGTAGTGGGGACTAGCGGGAGACTCGAGCAGTTCTTC.

V and J are TRBV27 and TRBJ1-4; TRBD1 might be the D (6 bases). The V and J ends lost 6 bases and 12 bases respectively, with 11 bases between them. CDR1 MNHEY and CDR2 SMNVEV come from the germline V gene (reference sequence). This CDR3 is built from 11 residues. CDR3 in DNA: TGTGCCAGCAGCCCCGGGACACAACTGTTTTTT. The encoded protein is CASSPGTQLFF.

The J gene is TRBJ2-3, the V gene TRBV11-2; D possibly corresponds to TRBD2 (5 bases). Trimming cost V 5 bases and J 0 bases, with 12 bases left between them. Germline lookup yields CDR1 SGHAT and CDR2 FQNNGV. There are 15 residues in the CDR3. The chain's CDR3 is CASSALGISTDTQYF. CDR3 nucleotide sequence: TGTGCCAGCAGCGCCCTCGGGATAAGCACAGATACGCAGTATTTT.

The chain is built from TRBV27 and TRBJ2-5; maybe TRBD2 (5 bases). The V end lost 9 bases, the J end lost 2 bases, and 13 bases lay between the germline ends. The CDR3 totals 13 residues. CDR1 MNHEY and CDR2 SMNVEV come from the germline V gene (reference sequence). CDR3: CASRLKDQETQYF. The CDR3 nucleotides are TGTGCCAGTAGACTAAAAGATCAAGAGACCCAGTACTTC.

The V and J genes are TRBV19 and TRBJ1-5; D is perhaps TRBD1 (6 bases). V lost 7 bases, J lost 6 bases, and 13 bases lay in between. CDR1 and CDR2 (germline): LNHDA, SQIVND (reference sequence). The CDR3 contains 13 residues. The CDR3 protein is CASNGQGFQPQHF. The CDR3 DNA reads TGTGCCAGTAATGGGCAGGGGTTTCAGCCCCAGCATTTT.

The V gene is TRBV29-1, the J gene TRBJ2-1; D may be TRBD1 (6 bases). The CDR3 has 14 amino acids. Germline lookup yields CDR1 SQVTM and CDR2 ANQGSEA. Trimming took 5 bases from V and 5 from J, leaving 16 bases between them. The CDR3 DNA follows: TGCAGCGTTATCGGCAGGGGAAAGGACAATGAGCAGTTCTTC. Translated: CSVIGRGKDNEQFF.

V and J are TRBV7-6 and TRBJ2-7; 9 bases are a match to TRBD1. This CDR3 has 15 amino acids. The V gene end was trimmed by 3 bases and the J gene end by 3 bases; junction bases not matched to a gene: 6. The germline CDR1 and CDR2 sequences are SGHVS and FNYEAQ. CDR3 in DNA: TGTGCCAGCAGCTTGATCCGGGACAGGGACTACGAGCAGTACTTC. Encoded protein: CASSLIRDRDYEQYF.

This chain links TRBV28 with TRBJ2-7, with D possibly being TRBD2 (7 bases). The V gene's germline CDR1 is MDHEN and CDR2 SYDVKM. V dropped 3 bases and J dropped 6 bases, with 18 bases sitting between them. The CDR3 sequence is 15 residues long. CDR3 in amino acids: CASSLGGALASEQYF. The CDR3 DNA reads TGTGCCAGCAGTTTGGGGGGGGCATTGGCGAGCGAGCAGTACTTC.

The V call is TRBV2, the J call TRBJ1-5; 8 nucleotides align to TRBD1. The CDR3 extends over 15 amino acids. Germline assignment: CDR1 SNHLY and CDR2 FYNNEI. V was pared by 2 bases and J by 5 bases, with 5 bases of the junction left unmatched. This chain's CDR3 is CASSERWTGYQPQHF. The CDR3 DNA is TGTGCCAGCAGTGAAAGGTGGACAGGGTATCAGCCCCAGCATTTT.

The chain couples TRBV19 to TRBJ2-1, with TRBD2 matching over 7 bases. V shed 5 bases, J shed 9 bases, and the junction held 13 bases outside the gene matches. The CDR3 contains 15 residues. Germline-derived CDR1 and CDR2 are LNHDA and SQIVND (reference sequence). CDR3 amino acids: CASSAPGLLTFEQFF. The CDR3 region has the DNA TGTGCCAGTAGTGCGCCGGGACTACTAACCTTTGAGCAGTTCTTC.

This clone was detected only once. The chain uses TRBV6-5 and TRBJ2-3; a weak D match, TRBD1 (7 bases). CDR1 is MNHEY, CDR2 SVGAGI, per germline. The V and J ends lost 5 bases and 2 bases respectively, with 14 bases between them. The CDR3 totals 15 residues. The CDR3 region has the DNA TGTGCCAGCAGTCCAATCAGGGGGGACACAGATACGCAGTATTTT. Translation: CASSPIRGDTDTQYF.

This clone was seen a handful of times. This sequence joins TRBV6-5 and TRBJ1-1; D not certain. The germline V gene encodes CDR1 MNHEY and CDR2 SVGAGI. V was pared by 4 bases and J by 6 bases, with 12 bases between. The CDR3 extends over 13 amino acids. The CDR3: CASSSTLRPEAFF. The CDR3 DNA reads as TGTGCCAGCAGTTCAACCTTGAGGCCTGAAGCTTTCTTT.

The chain is built from TRBV28 and TRBJ1-2; 8 bases align to TRBD1. The trim removed 6 bases at V and 4 bases at J, leaving 7 bases unmatched. There are 14 residues in the CDR3. The germline CDR1 and CDR2 sequences are MDHEN and SYDVKM. The CDR3 spells CASRPTGTGYGYTF. In nucleotides, the CDR3 is TGTGCCAGCAGGCCGACAGGGACAGGCTATGGCTACACCTTC.

The V call is TRBV9, the J call TRBJ2-7, with 14 positions matching TRBD2. The ends lost 2 bases at V and 6 bases at J; junction bases unmatched: 13. The germline gives CDR1 SGDLS, CDR2 YYNGEE. The CDR3 runs to 18 residues. CDR3 bases: TGTGCCAGCAGCGTTGCAGGACTAGCGGGAGGCGCGGGATCCGAGCAGTACTTC. Translation: CASSVAGLAGGAGSEQYF. Complete variable domain (other parts from reference TRBV9 and TRBJ2-7): DSGVTQTPKHLITATGQRVTLRCSPRSGDLSVYWYQQSLDQGLQFLIQYYNGEERAKGNILERFSAQQFPDLHSELNLSSLELGDSALYFCASSVAGLAGGAGSEQYFGPGTRLTVT.

The chain joins TRBV6-6 to TRBJ1-4; 8 bases fit TRBD1. After removal of 2 bases from V and 8 bases from J, the junction contained 7 bases not matched to a gene. CDR1 is MNHNY, CDR2 SVGAGI, per germline (reference sequence). The CDR3 length is 15 residues. Here the CDR3 reads CASSYRTGHPEKLFF. The DNA of the CDR3 is TGTGCCAGCAGTTACCGGACAGGGCATCCGGAAAAACTGTTTTTT.

V usage is TRBV6-5 and J usage is TRBJ1-2; no firm D call. Germline V gene data show CDR1 as MNHEY and CDR2 as SVGAGI. The CDR3 is 15 residues long. Trimming took 0 bases from V and 4 from J, leaving 12 bases between them. The CDR3 nucleotides read TGTGCCAGCAGTTACTCGTCTGACGGGAGCTATGGCTACACCTTC. Translated: CASSYSSDGSYGYTF.

The chain has TRBV5-4 and TRBJ2-7, with D possibly matching TRBD1 (5 bases). The CDR3 length is 14 residues. Germline V gives CDR1 SGHNT, CDR2 YYREEE (reference sequence). V lost 2 bases and J 3 bases, leaving 12 bases between the germline ends. The CDR3 reads CASSLSGFDYEQYF. The CDR3 nucleotides read TGTGCCAGCAGCTTATCAGGGTTCGACTACGAGCAGTACTTC.

The chain has TRBV5-6 and TRBJ1-2, with 12 bases matching TRBD1. The CDR3 extends over 17 amino acids. Per germline, CDR1 SGHDT and CDR2 YYEEEE. The J segment lost 5 bases and the V segment lost 3 bases, leaving 11 bases of the junction unmatched. CDR3 in amino acids: CASSSPGQGASGYGYTF. CDR3 sequence (DNA): TGTGCCAGCAGCTCCCCGGGACAGGGGGCTAGTGGGTATGGCTACACCTTC.

The chain is built from TRBV29-1 and TRBJ2-5; 9 nucleotides line up with TRBD1. TRBJ2-7 matches the DNA end more closely, so the J call is doubtful. The CDR3 has 13 residues. The germline CDR1 and CDR2 sequences are SQVTM and ANQGSEA. The CDR3 sequence: CSTTGGLRNEQYF. In nucleotides, the CDR3 is TGCAGCACAACAGGGGGCCTTCGAAACGAGCAGTACTTC.

V usage is TRBV5-4 and J usage is TRBJ2-3; TRBD2 matches at 8 bases. CDR1 is SGHNT and CDR2 is YYREEE in the germline V gene (reference sequence). CDR3 length equals 16 residues. Trimming removed 0 bases from V and 3 bases from J; junction bases left unmatched: 6. This CDR3 is CASSLDLAGPTDTQYF. The CDR3 DNA is TGTGCCAGCAGCTTGGATCTAGCGGGCCCGACAGATACGCAGTATTTT.